This passage covers 23 T cell receptor beta chains from one sample sequenced in a study of T cells in Graves' hyperthyroidism and ophthalmopathy. Template material for amplifying TCR beta CDR3 regions consisted of RNA transcripts. Initially, a first-round RT-PCR of the TCR CDR3 employed the HTBI primer set. One entry per CDR3 protein, called by TCRdb with MiXCR from the multiplex PCR reads. The profile shows around 570,000 distinct CDR3 sequences, approximately 20% of them singletons. The sequenced sample consisted of blood. The receptors originated from a man aged 40-55 years with Graves' ophthalmopathy.

This clonotype was found a few times. This chain links TRBV7-2 with TRBJ1-3; no clear D. The CDR3 runs to 16 residues. Germline-derived CDR1 and CDR2 are SGHTA and FQGNSA. V gave up 1 base and J gave up 0 bases, with 10 bases separating them. CDR3 DNA sequence: TGTGCCAGCAGCTTAGATAGGGCCAGCTCTGGAAACACCATATATTTT. It specifies CASSLDRASSGNTIYF.

There are many counts of this clonotype. This chain connects TRBV2 to TRBJ2-1; D perhaps matches TRBD1 (6 bases). V gave up 7 bases and J gave up 7 bases, with 17 bases separating them. Germline CDR1 reads SNHLY; CDR2 reads FYNNEI. The CDR3 length is 14 residues. The CDR3 is CASKPDRSKNEQFF. The CDR3 DNA reads TGTGCCAGCAAACCAGACAGGAGTAAGAATGAGCAGTTCTTC.

The chain links TRBV12-3 or TRBV12-4 to TRBJ2-7; D is unclear. The CDR3 extends over 13 amino acids. The germline V and J ends were trimmed by 5 bases and 2 bases, with 10 bases remaining between them. CDR3 loop: CASSRIGAYEQYF. The CDR3 DNA follows: TGTGCCAGCAGTCGCATTGGAGCCTACGAGCAGTACTTC.

This clonotype was counted many times. The chain links TRBV28 to TRBJ2-7, with a possible D match to TRBD1 (6 bases). V dropped 4 bases and J dropped 3 bases, with 10 bases sitting between them. Germline assignment: CDR1 MDHEN and CDR2 SYDVKM. This CDR3 is built from 13 residues. CDR3 DNA: TGTGCCAGCAGTTCTGGACAGAACTACGAGCAGTACTTC. Translated: CASSSGQNYEQYF.

This clonotype showed up just a few times. The chain employs TRBV27 and TRBJ2-1; D is perhaps TRBD2 (7 bases). The V end was cut by 6 bases, the J end by 7 bases, with 22 bases between. The CDR3 runs 16 residues. Germline CDR1 MNHEY, CDR2 SMNVEV (reference sequence). The CDR3 DNA is TGTGCCAGCAGCCTTTTGATGGCGGGGGCGAGGAATGAGCAGTTCTTC. Its translation: CASSLLMAGARNEQFF.

The chain joins TRBV7-9 to TRBJ2-3, with TRBD2 as a possible D gene (7 bases). V shed 0 bases and J shed 4 bases, with 11 bases lying between them. The germline V gene has CDR1 SEHNR and CDR2 FQNEAQ (reference sequence). The CDR3 extends over 15 amino acids. CDR3 nucleotide sequence: TGTGCCAGCAGCTTAGCGGGGGGGCCGTCAGATACGCAGTATTTT. Amino acid sequence: CASSLAGGPSDTQYF. Combining the CDR3 with reference TRBV7-9 and TRBJ2-3 gives the whole variable domain DTGVSQNPRHKITKRGQNVTFRCDPISEHNRLYWYRQTLGQGPEFLTYFQNEAQLEKSRLLSDRFSAERPKGSFSTLEIQRTEQGDSAMYLCASSLAGGPSDTQYFGPGTRLTVL.

The table lists this clonotype with many counts. V gene TRBV6-2 or TRBV6-3 combines with J gene TRBJ2-3; the D call may be TRBD1 or TRBD2 (7 bases each). Germline-derived CDR1 and CDR2 are MNHEY and SVGEGT. The CDR3 runs 14 residues. V was shortened by 6 bases and J by 3 bases, with 13 bases between the two germline ends. This CDR3 is CASSLQGGTDTQYF. The CDR3 DNA reads TGTGCCAGCAGCCTCCAGGGGGGGACAGATACGCAGTATTTT.

This clonotype was picked up a small number of times. The chain is built from TRBV2 and TRBJ1-6, with 7 positions matching TRBD1. The CDR3 spans 18 residues. Germline loops: CDR1 SNHLY, CDR2 FYNNEI. V dropped 5 bases and J dropped 5; count of bases not matched to a gene: 15. CDR3 sequence (DNA): TGTGCCAGCAGTCCCCTCCGAAGGCGGACAGGTGATAATTCACCCCTCCACTTT. This codes for CASSPLRRRTGDNSPLHF.

This clonotype was picked up a small number of times. The gene calls are TRBV4-3 and TRBJ1-5; D call uncertain. V shed 0 bases and J shed 4 bases, with 4 bases lying between them. CDR1 and CDR2 from the germline V gene are LGHNA and YSLEER. This CDR3 is built from 13 residues. For the CDR3, the DNA is TGCGCCAGCAGCCAAGATCCTAATCAGCCCCAGCATTTT. This gives the protein CASSQDPNQPQHF.

This clonotype has a count of ten or more. The rearrangement links TRBV20-1 to TRBJ2-3, with D possibly TRBD1 on 6 matching bases. V was cut by 6 bases and J by 0 bases, with 16 bases left in between. Germline V gene lookup returns CDR1 DFQATT and CDR2 SNEGSKA (reference sequence). This CDR3 comprises 15 residues. DNA for the CDR3: TGCAGTGCCCAACCTGGGGGCGGGAGCACAGATACGCAGTATTTT. Its protein is CSAQPGGGSTDTQYF.

The rearrangement joins TRBV20-1 to TRBJ2-3; no clear D. The length of the CDR3 is 11 residues. V lost 7 bases and J 5 bases, leaving 10 bases between the germline ends. Germline V gene data show CDR1 as DFQATT and CDR2 as SNEGSKA (reference sequence). CDR3 sequence: CSVPVGDTQYF. In DNA form, the CDR3 reads TGCAGTGTCCCTGTTGGAGATACGCAGTATTTT.

In this sample, this clonotype turned up many times. This chain links TRBV7-8 with TRBJ2-3, with a tentative D call TRBD2 (6 bases). Deletions cut 1 base from V and 1 base from J, with 12 bases between. The CDR3 has 16 amino acids. Germline V gene lookup returns CDR1 SGHVS and CDR2 FQNEAQ. CDR3 nucleotides: TGTGCCAGCAGCTTAGAGGGTAGCGGCCGCACAGATACGCAGTATTTT. Protein sequence: CASSLEGSGRTDTQYF.

This clonotype was seen ten or more times. The chain has TRBV11-2 and TRBJ2-5; tentatively, D is TRBD1 (5 bases). Per the germline V gene, CDR1 is SGHAT and CDR2 is FQNNGV. V was clipped by 2 bases and J by 5 bases, with 18 bases between them. This CDR3 contains 16 residues. The CDR3 here is CASSLLRLMKGETQYF. CDR3 bases: TGTGCCAGCAGCTTACTCAGGCTCATGAAGGGGGAGACCCAGTACTTC.

V and J are TRBV11-2 and TRBJ2-1; the D gene is possibly TRBD1 (6 bases). The germline CDR1 and CDR2 sequences are SGHAT and FQNNGV. Between the trimmed V and J ends, which lost 3 bases and 4 bases, there was a span of 7 bases. This CDR3 is 13 amino acids long. The CDR3 region has the DNA TGTGCCAGCAGCTTTGACAGGTACAATGAGCAGTTCTTC. As protein: CASSFDRYNEQFF.

The chain joins TRBV18 to TRBJ2-3; D may be TRBD1 (6 bases). Germline-derived CDR1 and CDR2 are KGHSH and LQKENI. V was pared by 3 bases and J by 10 bases, with 11 bases between. CDR3 length: 12 residues. In DNA, the CDR3 is TGTGCCAGCTCACCCGGGACAAGGGCGCAGTATTTT. Translated, it gives CASSPGTRAQYF.

This clonotype was detected many times. V and J are TRBV4-1 and TRBJ2-7, with TRBD2 as a possible D gene (5 bases). The V gene's germline CDR1 is MGHRA and CDR2 YSYEKL. The CDR3 contains 15 residues. V shed 5 bases and J shed 0 bases, with 14 bases lying between them. CDR3 protein: CASSATVDYSYEQYF. CDR3 nucleotides: TGCGCCAGCAGCGCTACGGTAGACTACTCCTACGAGCAGTACTTC.

Note on this clonotype: Just one base apart from a much larger clone, this may be a read error. The J gene is TRBJ2-7, the V gene TRBV30; TRBD2 is a possible D gene (5 bases). Germline V lookup: CDR1 GTSNPN, CDR2 SVGIG (reference sequence). The CDR3 is made up of 12 amino acids. CDR3 in amino acids: CAWSIGGYERYF. Written as DNA, the CDR3 is TGTGCCTGGTCAATTGGAGGCTACGAGCGGTACTTC.

This clonotype was seen more than once but under ten times. The rearrangement joins TRBV19 to TRBJ2-7; a possible D gene is TRBD2 (5 bases). Germline V gene lookup returns CDR1 LNHDA and CDR2 SQIVND (reference sequence). Trimming pared 1 base from V and 4 bases from J, leaving 14 bases between. This CDR3 region has 15 residues. CDR3 region: CASSIVSAEIYEQYF. CDR3 bases: TGTGCCAGTAGTATAGTGTCAGCGGAAATTTACGAGCAGTACTTC.

The table lists this clonotype with many counts. The CDR3 protein is CASSQGLGRSYGYTF. The CDR3 coding sequence is TGTGCCAGCAGCCAAGGCTTGGGCAGGAGTTATGGCTACACCTTC. The rearrangement links TRBV3-1 to TRBJ1-2; D is unresolved. V was clipped by 1 base and J by 5 bases, with 14 bases between them. CDR3 length: 15 amino acids. Germline values: CDR1 LGHDT, CDR2 YNNKEL (reference sequence).

Regarding this clonotype: The junction does not match germline at one end; this may be a read error. V usage is TRBV10-3 and J usage is TRBJ1-1, with 10 bases lining up with TRBD1. The germline V gene encodes CDR1 ENHRY and CDR2 SYGVKD. This CDR3 spans 16 amino acids. The CDR3 DNA sequence: TGTGCCGTCAGAGCCGGGACAGGGGATATGAACACTGAAGCTTTCTTT. Translating gives CAVRAGTGDMNTEAFF.

This clonotype was seen at least ten times. The chain uses TRBV30 and TRBJ2-3; weak D call: TRBD2 (5 bases). The V gene's germline CDR1 is GTSNPN and CDR2 SVGIG (reference sequence). Trimming left V 1 base short and J 0 bases short, with 11 bases between. CDR3 length: 15 residues. CDR3 loop: CAWSAPGKSTDTQYF. In DNA, the CDR3 is TGTGCCTGGAGTGCCCCCGGGAAGAGCACAGATACGCAGTATTTT. The full variable domain, rest sourced from reference TRBV30 and TRBJ2-3, is SQTIHQWPATLVQPVGSPLSLECTVEGTSNPNLYWYRQAAGRGLQLLFYSVGIGQISSEVPQNLSASRPQDRQFILSSKKLLLSDSGFYLCAWSAPGKSTDTQYFGPGTRLTVL.

This clonotype was detected only a few times. The chain uses TRBV12-5 and TRBJ1-5; 7 bases agree with TRBD1. J lost 4 bases, V lost 0 bases, and 12 bases had no gene match. CDR3 length: 18 residues. In germline, CDR1 is LGHNT, CDR2 FRNRAP. CDR3 in amino acids: CASGLVSWEGGANQPQHF. The CDR3 nucleotides are TGTGCTAGTGGTTTGGTCTCTTGGGAAGGGGGCGCGAATCAGCCCCAGCATTTT.

In the case of this clonotype: One end of the junction is discordant with germline, which a read error may explain. J is TRBJ1-1 and V is TRBV6-5; no clear D gene. The germline gives CDR1 MNHEY, CDR2 SVGAGI. The CDR3 has 16 residues. The CDR3 sequence is CASSYSIGGRNTEALF. In DNA, the CDR3 is TGTGCCAGCAGTTACTCGATCGGCGGACGGAACACTGAAGCTCTCTTT.